This paragraph reports one T cell receptor beta chain. The PCR employed 60 Vbeta primers together with 13 Jbeta primers. Only in-frame clones appear in the TCRdb table, and some are missing; sequencing was by immunoSEQ multiplex PCR. Here the sample spans some 140,000 clones, roughly 70% being singletons. The sample originates from a study of cytomegalovirus exposure and HLA in healthy donors. Sequencing input: PBMCs. This sequence was found in a man aged 35 to 55 in good health and CMV-seronegative.

CDR3 sequence reads: CASTPGGTEAFF. The CDR3 DNA is TGTGCCAGCACCCCGGGGGGCACTGAAGCTTTCTTT. The chain joins TRBV6-5 to TRBJ1-1; weak D call: TRBD1 (5 bases). There are 12 residues in the CDR3. V shed 7 bases and J shed 4 bases, with 10 bases lying between them. Germline assignment: CDR1 MNHEY and CDR2 SVGAGI.